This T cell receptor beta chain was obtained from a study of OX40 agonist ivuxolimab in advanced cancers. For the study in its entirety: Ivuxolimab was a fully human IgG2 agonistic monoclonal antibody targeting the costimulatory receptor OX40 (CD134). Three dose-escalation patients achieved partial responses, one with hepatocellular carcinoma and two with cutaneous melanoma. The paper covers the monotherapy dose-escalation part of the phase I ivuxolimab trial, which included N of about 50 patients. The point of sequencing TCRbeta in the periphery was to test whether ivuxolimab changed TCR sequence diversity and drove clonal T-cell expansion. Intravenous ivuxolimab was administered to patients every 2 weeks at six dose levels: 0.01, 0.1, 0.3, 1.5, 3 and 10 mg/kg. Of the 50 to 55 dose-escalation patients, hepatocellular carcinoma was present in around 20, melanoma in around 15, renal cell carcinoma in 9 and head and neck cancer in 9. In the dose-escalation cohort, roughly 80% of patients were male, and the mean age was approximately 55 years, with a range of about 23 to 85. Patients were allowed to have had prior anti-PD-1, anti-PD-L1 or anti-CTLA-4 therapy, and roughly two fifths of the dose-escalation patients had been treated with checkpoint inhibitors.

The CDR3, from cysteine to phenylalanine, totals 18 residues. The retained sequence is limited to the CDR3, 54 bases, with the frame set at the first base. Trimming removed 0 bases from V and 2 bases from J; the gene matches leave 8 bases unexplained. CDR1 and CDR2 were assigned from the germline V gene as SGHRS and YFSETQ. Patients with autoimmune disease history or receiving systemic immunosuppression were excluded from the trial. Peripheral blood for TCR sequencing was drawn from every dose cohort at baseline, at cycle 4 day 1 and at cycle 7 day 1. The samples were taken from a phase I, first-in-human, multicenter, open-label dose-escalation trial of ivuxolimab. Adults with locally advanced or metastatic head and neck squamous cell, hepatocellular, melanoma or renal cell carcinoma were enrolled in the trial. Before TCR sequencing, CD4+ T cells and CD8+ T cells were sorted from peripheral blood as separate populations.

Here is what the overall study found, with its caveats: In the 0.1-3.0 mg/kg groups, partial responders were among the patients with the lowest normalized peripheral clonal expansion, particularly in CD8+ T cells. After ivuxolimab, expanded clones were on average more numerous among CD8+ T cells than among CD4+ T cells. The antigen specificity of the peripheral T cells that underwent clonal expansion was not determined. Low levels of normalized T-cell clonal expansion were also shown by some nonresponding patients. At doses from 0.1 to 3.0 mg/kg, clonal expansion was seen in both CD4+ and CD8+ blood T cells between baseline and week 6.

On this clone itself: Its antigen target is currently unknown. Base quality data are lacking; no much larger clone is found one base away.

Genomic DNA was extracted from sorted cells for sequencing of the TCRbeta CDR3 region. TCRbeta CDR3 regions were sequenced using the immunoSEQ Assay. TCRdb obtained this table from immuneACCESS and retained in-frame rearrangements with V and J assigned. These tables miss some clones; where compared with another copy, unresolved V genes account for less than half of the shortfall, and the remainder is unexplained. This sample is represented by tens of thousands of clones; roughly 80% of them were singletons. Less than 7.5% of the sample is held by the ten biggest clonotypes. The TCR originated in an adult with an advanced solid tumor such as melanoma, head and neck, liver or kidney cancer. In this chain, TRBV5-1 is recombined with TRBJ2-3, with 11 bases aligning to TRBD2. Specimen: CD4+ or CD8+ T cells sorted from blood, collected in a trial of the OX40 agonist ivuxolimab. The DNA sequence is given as TGCGCCAGCAGCTTGGATCTAGCGGGGGGTCTCGACACAGATACGCAGTATTTT. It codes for CASSLDLAGGLDTDTQYF.